This paragraph reports one T cell receptor (beta chain). Assay used: immunoSEQ multiplex PCR; TCRdb lists only in-frame clones, some missing. The data contain roughly 250,000 clones, around 82% of them singletons. The sample belongs to a study of blood T cell repertoires in COVID-19. Study-wide context: Samples came from the United States, Italy and Spain, spanning acute and convalescent COVID-19.

The V and J ends lost 6 bases and 7 bases respectively, with 9 bases between them. Germline values: CDR1 DFQATT, CDR2 SNEGSKA (reference sequence). This CDR3 spans 11 amino acids. Specimen: peripheral blood. This sequence was found in a woman aged 70-85 years with acute or convalescent COVID-19. The chain links TRBV20-1 to TRBJ2-2, with D possibly being TRBD2 (5 bases). The CDR3 is CSARGGGELFF. CDR3 nucleotide sequence: TGCAGTGCCCGCGGAGGCGGGGAGCTGTTTTTT.